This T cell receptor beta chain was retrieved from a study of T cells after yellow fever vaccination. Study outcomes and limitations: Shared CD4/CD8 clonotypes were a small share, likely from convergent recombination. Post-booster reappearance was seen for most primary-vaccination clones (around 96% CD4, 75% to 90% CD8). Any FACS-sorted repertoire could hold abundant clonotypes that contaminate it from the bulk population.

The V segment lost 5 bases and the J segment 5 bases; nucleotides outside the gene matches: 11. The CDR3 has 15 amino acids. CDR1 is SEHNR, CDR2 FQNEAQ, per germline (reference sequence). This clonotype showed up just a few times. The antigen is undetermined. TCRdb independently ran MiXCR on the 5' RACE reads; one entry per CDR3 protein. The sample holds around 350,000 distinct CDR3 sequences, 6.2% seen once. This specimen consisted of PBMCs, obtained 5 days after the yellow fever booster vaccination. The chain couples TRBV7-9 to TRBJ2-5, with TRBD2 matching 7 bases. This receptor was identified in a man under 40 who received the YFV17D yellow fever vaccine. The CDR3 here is CASSDTSAPGETQYF. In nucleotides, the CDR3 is TGTGCCAGCAGCGATACTAGCGCCCCGGGGGAGACCCAGTACTTC.